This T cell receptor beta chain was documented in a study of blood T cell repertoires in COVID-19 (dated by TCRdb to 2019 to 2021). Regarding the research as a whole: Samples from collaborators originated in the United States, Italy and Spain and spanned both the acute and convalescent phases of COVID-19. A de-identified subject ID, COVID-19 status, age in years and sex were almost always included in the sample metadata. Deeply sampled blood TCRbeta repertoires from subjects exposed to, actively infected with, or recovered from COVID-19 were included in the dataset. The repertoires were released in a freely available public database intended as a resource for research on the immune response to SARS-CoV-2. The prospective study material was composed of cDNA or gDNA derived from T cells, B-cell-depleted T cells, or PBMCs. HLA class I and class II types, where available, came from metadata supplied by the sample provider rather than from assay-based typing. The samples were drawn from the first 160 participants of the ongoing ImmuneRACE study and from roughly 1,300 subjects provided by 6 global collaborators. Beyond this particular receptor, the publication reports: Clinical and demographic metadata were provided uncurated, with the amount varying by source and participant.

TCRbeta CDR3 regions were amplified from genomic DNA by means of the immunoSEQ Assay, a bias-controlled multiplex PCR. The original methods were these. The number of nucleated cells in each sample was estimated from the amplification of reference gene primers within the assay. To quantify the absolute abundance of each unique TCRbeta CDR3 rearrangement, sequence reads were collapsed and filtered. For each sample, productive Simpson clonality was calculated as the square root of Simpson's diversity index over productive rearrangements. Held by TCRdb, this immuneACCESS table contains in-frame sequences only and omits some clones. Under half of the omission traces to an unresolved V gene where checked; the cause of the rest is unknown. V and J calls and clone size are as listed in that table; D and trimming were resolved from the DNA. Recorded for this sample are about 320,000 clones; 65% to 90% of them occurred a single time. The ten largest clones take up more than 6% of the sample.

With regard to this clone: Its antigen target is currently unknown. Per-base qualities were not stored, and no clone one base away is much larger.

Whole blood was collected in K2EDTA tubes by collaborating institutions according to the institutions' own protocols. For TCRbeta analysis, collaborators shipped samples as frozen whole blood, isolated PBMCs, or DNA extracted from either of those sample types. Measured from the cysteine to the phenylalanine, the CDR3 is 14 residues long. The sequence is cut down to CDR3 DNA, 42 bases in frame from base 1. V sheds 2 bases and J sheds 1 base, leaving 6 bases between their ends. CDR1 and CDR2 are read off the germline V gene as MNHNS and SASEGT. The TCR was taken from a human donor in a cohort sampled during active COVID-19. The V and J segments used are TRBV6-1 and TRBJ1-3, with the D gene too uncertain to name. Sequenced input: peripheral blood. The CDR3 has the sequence CASSESGSGNTIYF. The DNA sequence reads TGTGCCAGCAGTGAATCGGGGTCTGGAAACACCATATATTTT.